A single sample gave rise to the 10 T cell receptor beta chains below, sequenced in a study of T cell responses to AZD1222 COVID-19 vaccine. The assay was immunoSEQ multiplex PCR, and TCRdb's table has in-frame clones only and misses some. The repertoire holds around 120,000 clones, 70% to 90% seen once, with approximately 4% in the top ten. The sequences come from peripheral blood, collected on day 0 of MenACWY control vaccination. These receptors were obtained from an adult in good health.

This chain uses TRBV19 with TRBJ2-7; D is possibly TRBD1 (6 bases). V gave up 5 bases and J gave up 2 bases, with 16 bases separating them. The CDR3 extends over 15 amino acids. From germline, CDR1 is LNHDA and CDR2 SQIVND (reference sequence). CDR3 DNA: TGTGCCAGTAGTGGAACCGGGACAACAGCCTACGAGCAGTACTTC. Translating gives CASSGTGTTAYEQYF.

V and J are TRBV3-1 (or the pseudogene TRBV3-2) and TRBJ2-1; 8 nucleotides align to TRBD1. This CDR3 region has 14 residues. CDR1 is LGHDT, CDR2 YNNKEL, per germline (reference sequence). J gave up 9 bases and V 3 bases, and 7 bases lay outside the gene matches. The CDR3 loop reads CASSHRTGNGEQFF. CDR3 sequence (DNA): TGTGCCAGCAGCCATCGGACAGGGAACGGTGAGCAGTTCTTC.

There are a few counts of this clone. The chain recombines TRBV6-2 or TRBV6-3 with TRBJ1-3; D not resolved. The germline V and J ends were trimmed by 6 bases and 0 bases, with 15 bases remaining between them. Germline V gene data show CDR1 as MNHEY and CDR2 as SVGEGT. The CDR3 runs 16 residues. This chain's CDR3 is CASSRTALASGNTIYF. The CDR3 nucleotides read TGTGCCAGCAGCAGGACCGCGCTCGCCTCTGGAAACACCATATATTTT.

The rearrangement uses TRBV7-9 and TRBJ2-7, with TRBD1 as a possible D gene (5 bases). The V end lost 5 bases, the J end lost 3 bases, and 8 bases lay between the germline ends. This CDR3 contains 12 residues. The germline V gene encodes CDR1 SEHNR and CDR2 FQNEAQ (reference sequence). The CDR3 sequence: CASSVGVYEQYF. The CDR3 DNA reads TGTGCCAGCAGCGTAGGGGTCTACGAGCAGTACTTC. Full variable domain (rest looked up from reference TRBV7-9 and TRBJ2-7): DTGVSQNPRHKITKRGQNVTFRCDPISEHNRLYWYRQTLGQGPEFLTYFQNEAQLEKSRLLSDRFSAERPKGSFSTLEIQRTEQGDSAMYLCASSVGVYEQYFGPGTRLTVT.

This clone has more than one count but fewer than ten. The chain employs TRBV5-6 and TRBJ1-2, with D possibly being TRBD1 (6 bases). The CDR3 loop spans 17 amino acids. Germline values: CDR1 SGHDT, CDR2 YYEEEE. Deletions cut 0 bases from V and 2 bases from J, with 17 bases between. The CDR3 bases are TGTGCCAGCAGCTTGGTGGGCCGGGGGCGTGGGAACTATGGCTACACCTTC. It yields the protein CASSLVGRGRGNYGYTF.

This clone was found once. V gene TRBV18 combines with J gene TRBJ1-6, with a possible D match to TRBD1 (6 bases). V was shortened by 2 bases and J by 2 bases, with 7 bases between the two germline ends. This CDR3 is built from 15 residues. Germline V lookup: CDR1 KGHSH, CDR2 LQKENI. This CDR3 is CASSPDRTYNSPLHF. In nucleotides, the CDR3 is TGTGCCAGCTCACCAGACAGGACCTATAATTCACCCCTCCACTTT.

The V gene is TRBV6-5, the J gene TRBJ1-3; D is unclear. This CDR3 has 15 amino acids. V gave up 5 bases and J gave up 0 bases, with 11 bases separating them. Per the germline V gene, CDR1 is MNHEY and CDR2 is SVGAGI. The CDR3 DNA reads TGTGCCAGCAGTCCTTTGGGGAACTCTGGAAACACCATATATTTT. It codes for CASSPLGNSGNTIYF.

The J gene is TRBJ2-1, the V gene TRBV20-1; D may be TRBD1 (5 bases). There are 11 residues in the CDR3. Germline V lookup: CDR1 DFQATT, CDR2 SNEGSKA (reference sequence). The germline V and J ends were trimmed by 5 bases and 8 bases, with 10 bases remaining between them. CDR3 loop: CSAQDTYEQFF. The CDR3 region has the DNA TGCAGTGCTCAGGACACCTATGAGCAGTTCTTC.

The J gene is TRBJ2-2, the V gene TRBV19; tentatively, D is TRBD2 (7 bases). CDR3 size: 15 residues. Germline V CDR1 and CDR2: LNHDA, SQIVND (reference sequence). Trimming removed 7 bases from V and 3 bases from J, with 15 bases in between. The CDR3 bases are TGTGCCAGTATCCGCCGGGGGGCTGACACCGGGGAGCTGTTTTTT. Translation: CASIRRGADTGELFF.

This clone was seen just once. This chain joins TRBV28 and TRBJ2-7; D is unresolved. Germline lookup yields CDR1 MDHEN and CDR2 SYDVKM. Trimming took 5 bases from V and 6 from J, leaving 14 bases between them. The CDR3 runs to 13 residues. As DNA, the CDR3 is TGTGCCAGCAGTCCATTTGGGATCGGCGAGCAGTACTTC. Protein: CASSPFGIGEQYF.